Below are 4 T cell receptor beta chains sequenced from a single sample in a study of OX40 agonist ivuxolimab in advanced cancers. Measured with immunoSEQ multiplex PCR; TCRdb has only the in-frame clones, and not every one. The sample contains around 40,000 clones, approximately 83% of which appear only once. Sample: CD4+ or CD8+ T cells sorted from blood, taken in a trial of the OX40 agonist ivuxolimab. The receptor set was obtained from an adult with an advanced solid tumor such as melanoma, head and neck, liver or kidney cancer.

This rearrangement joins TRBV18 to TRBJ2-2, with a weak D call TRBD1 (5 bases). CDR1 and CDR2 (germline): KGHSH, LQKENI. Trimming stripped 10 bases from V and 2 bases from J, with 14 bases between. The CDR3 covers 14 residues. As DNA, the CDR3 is TGTGCCACCATCCCAGACAGTAACACCGGGGAGCTGTTTTTT. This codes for CATIPDSNTGELFF.

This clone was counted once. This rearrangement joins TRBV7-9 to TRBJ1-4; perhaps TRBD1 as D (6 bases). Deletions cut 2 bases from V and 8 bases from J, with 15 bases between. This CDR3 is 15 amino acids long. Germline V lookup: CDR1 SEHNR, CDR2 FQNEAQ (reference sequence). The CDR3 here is CASSLTTGRWEKLFF. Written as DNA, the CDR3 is TGTGCCAGCAGCTTAACCACAGGGCGATGGGAAAAACTGTTTTTT.

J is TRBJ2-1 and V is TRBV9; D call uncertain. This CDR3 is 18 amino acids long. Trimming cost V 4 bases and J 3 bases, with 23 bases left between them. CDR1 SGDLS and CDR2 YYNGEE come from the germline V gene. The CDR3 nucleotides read TGTGCCAGCAGCCCCCCGGGCCCCGGCACAGAGCTCTACAATGAGCAGTTCTTC. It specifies CASSPPGPGTELYNEQFF.

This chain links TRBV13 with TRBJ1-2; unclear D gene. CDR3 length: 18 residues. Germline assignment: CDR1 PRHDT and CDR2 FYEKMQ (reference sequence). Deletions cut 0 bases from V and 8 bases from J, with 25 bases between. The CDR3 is CASSLGREALTPKGGYTF. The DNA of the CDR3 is TGTGCCAGCAGCTTAGGCCGCGAGGCCTTGACCCCAAAAGGGGGCTACACCTTC.